The text below deals with one T cell receptor beta chain. The antigen is not known. The data were obtained in a study of cytomegalovirus exposure and HLA in healthy donors. J lost 1 base, V lost 6 bases, and 7 bases had no gene match. This CDR3 contains 15 residues. Germline V gene data show CDR1 as SNHLY and CDR2 as FYNNEI. 13 Jbeta primers and 60 Vbeta primers were used for the PCR. Using immunoSEQ multiplex PCR, the repertoire was profiled, and TCRdb retains in-frame clones only, with some absent. In the table there are roughly 130,000 clones, more than 80% of which are singletons. Findings of the study overall: Earlier analysis yielded a pattern in which most TCR beta V segments were productive about 90% or about 30% of the time. In a later analysis, HLA-associated beta chains showed higher expansion and lower generation probabilities than comparable chains.

The sequence came from a man aged 35-49 years in good health and CMV-seronegative. Sequencing used PBMCs. The gene calls are TRBV2 and TRBJ2-5, with TRBD2 matching 8 bases. CDR3 sequence reads: CASRETSAPQETQYF. Here the CDR3 DNA reads TGTGCCAGCAGGGAGACTAGCGCGCCCCAAGAGACCCAGTACTTC.